This TCR beta chain was sequenced for a study of early T cells in non-severe SARS-CoV-2 infection. This clonotype was seen just once. This CDR3 has 14 residues. Per the germline V gene, CDR1 is SGHRS and CDR2 is YFSETQ. V lost 0 bases and J lost 2, with 8 bases in between. The TCR library protocol was used to attach unique molecular identifiers. These identifiers were attached to individual cDNA molecules. TCRdb analysed the 5' RACE reads with MiXCR anew, one entry per CDR3 protein. The data hold around 64,000 distinct CDR3 sequences, with around 11% observed a single time. Specimen: whole blood. The clonotype comes from an adult who was a healthcare worker with PCR-confirmed SARS-CoV-2 infection or an uninfected control (not recorded which). The chain combines TRBV5-1 with TRBJ2-5; a weak D match, TRBD1 (5 bases). CDR3 sequence reads: CASSLGAGQETQYF. CDR3 nucleotides: TGCGCCAGCAGCTTGGGGGCAGGGCAAGAGACCCAGTACTTC.